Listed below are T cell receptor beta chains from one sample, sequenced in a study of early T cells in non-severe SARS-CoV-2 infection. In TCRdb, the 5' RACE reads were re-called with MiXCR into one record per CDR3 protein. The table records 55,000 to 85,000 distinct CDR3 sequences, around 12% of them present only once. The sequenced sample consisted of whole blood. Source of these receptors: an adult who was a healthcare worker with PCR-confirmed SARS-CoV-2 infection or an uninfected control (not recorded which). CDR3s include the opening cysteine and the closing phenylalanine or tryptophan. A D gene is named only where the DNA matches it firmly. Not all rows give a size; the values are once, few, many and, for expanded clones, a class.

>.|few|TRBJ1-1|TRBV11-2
CASRPTLPSNTEAFF
TGTGCCAGCAGACCGACGCTGCCTTCGAACACTGAAGCTTTCTTT
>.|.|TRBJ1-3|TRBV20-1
CSARGGVAGNTIYF
TGCAGTGCTAGGGGGGGAGTAGCTGGAAACACCATATATTTT
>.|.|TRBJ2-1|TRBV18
CASSPFEPRSYNEQFF
TGTGCCAGCTCACCCTTTGAGCCTCGATCCTACAATGAGCAGTTCTTC
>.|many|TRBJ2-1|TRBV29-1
CSARGAIVNEQFF
TGCAGCGCTAGGGGGGCTATTGTTAATGAGCAGTTCTTC
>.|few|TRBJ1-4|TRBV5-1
CASSSGTSTNEKLFF
TGCGCCAGCAGCTCCGGGACGTCTACTAATGAAAAACTGTTTTTT
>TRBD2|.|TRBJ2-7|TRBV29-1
CSANPASGTYEQYF
TGCAGCGCGAACCCGGCTAGCGGAACCTACGAGCAGTACTTC
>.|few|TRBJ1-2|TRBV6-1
CASSEGGYGYTF
TGTGCCAGCAGTGAAGGGGGGTATGGCTACACCTTC
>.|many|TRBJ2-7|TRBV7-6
CASSGGTLGEQYF
TGTGCCAGCAGCGGCGGGACTTTGGGCGAGCAGTACTTC
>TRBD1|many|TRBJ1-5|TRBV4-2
CASSQEGPGTERSNQPQHF
TGTGCCAGCAGCCAAGAAGGACCCGGGACAGAGAGGAGCAATCAGCCCCAGCATTTT
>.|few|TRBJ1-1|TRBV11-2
CASILGQLNTEAFF
.
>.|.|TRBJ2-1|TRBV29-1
CSVEGAGLGSYNEQFF
TGCAGCGTTGAAGGAGCAGGGCTGGGCTCCTACAATGAGCAGTTCTTC
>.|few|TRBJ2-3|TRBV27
CASSLYQGNTDTQYF
TGTGCCAGCAGTTTATACCAGGGTAACACAGATACGCAGTATTTT
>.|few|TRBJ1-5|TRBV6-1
CASSSLGNQPQHF
TGTGCCAGCAGTTCGTTGGGCAATCAGCCCCAGCATTTT
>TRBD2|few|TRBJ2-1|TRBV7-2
CASSPNSGGHNEQFF
TGTGCCAGCAGCCCAAATAGCGGGGGACACAATGAGCAGTTCTTC
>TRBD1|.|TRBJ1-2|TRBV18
CASSPGTDTNYGYTF
TGTGCCAGCTCACCGGGGACAGACACTAACTATGGCTACACCTTC
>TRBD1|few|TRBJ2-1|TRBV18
CASSPSPGQGEFF
TGTGCCAGCTCACCCTCCCCCGGACAGGGAGAGTTCTTC
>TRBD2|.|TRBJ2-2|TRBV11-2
CASSYHSGLVGELFF
TGTGCCAGCAGCTACCATTCTGGACTAGTCGGGGAGCTGTTTTTT
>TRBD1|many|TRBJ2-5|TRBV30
CAWSVPTGGSETQYF
TGTGCCTGGAGTGTACCAACAGGGGGCTCGGAGACCCAGTACTTC
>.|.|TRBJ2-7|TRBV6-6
CASSPGDGVTYEQYF
TGTGCCAGCAGCCCCGGAGACGGGGTAACCTACGAGCAGTACTTC
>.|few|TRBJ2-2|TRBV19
CASTLGGAGELFF
TGTGCCAGTACCCTCGGGGGAGCCGGGGAGCTGTTTTTT
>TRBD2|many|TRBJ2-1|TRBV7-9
CASSSGRANNEQFF
TGTGCCAGCAGCAGCGGGAGGGCCAATAATGAGCAGTTCTTC
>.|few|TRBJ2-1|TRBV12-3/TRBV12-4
CASSRQGRDEQFF
TGTGCCAGCAGCAGACAGGGGAGGGATGAGCAGTTCTTC
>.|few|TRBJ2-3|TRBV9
CASSAPRWGDTDTQYF
TGTGCCAGCAGCGCCCCGAGGTGGGGGGACACAGATACGCAGTATTTT
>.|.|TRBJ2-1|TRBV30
CAWSVGGTQEQFF
TGTGCCTGGAGTGTAGGCGGGACTCAGGAGCAGTTCTTC
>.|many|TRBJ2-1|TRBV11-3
CASSIGTHNEQFF
TGTGCCAGCAGCATTGGGACCCACAATGAGCAGTTCTTC
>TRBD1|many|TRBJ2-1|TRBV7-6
CASSLDRGPYEQFF
TGTGCCAGCAGCTTAGACAGGGGGCCCTATGAGCAGTTCTTC
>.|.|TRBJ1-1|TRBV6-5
CASSYFRDTEAFF
TGTGCCAGCAGTTACTTCCGGGACACTGAAGCTTTCTTT
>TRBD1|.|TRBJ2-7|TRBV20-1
CSAKGQAPYEQYF
TGCAGTGCTAAGGGACAGGCCCCCTACGAGCAGTACTTC
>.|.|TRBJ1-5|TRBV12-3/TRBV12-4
CASSFGALGQPQHF
TGTGCCAGCAGTTTTGGCGCTTTGGGTCAGCCCCAGCATTTT
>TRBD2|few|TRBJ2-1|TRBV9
CASSVAPSGEGNEQFF
TGTGCCAGCAGCGTAGCTCCGAGCGGGGAGGGGAATGAGCAGTTCTTC
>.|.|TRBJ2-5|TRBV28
CASSPGALLGGETQYF
TGTGCCAGCAGTCCCGGGGCCCTACTAGGTGGGGAGACCCAGTACTTC
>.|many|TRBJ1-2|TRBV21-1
CASSKGQGIYGYTF
TGTGCCAGCAGCAAGGGGCAGGGGATCTATGGCTACACCTTC
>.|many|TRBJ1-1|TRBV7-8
CASSPLWDMNTEAFF
TGTGCCAGCAGCCCCCTTTGGGATATGAACACTGAAGCTTTCTTT
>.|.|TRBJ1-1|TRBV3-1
CASSHWMRALNTEAFF
TGTGCCAGCAGCCATTGGATGCGGGCCTTGAACACTGAAGCTTTCTTT
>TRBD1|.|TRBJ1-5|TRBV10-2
CASSAVGTGDQPQHF
TGCGCCAGCAGTGCGGTCGGGACAGGAGATCAGCCCCAGCATTTT
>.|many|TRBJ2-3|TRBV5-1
CASRTAGPTDTQYF
TGCGCCAGCAGAACGGCGGGGCCCACAGATACGCAGTATTTT
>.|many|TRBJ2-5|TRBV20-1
CSARAGRPQETQYF
TGCAGTGCTAGGGCGGGTAGGCCACAAGAGACCCAGTACTTC
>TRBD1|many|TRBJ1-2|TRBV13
CASSSWDRGLYGYTF
TGTGCCAGCAGCTCGTGGGACAGGGGACTATATGGCTACACCTTC
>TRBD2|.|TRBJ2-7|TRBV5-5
CASRQWEGFYEQYF
TGTGCCAGCAGACAATGGGAGGGTTTTTACGAGCAGTACTTC
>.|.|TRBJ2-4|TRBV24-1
CAPPPGAENIQYF
TGTGCCCCCCCCCCAGGGGCTGAAAACATTCAGTACTTC
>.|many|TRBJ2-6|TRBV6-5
CASTPASRSGANVLTF
TGTGCCAGTACCCCCGCGAGCCGGTCAGGGGCCAACGTCCTGACTTTC
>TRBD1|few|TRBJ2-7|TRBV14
CASSPRTGPYEQYF
TGTGCCAGCAGCCCACGGACAGGGCCCTACGAGCAGTACTTC
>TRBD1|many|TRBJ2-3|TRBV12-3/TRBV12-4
CATDRVGDTQYF
TGTGCCACGGACAGGGTGGGAGATACGCAGTATTTT
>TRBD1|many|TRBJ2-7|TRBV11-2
CASTLTGNEQYF
TGTGCCAGCACCCTGACAGGGAACGAGCAGTACTTC
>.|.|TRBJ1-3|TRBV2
CASGRIRSGNTIYF
TGTGCCAGCGGGAGGATCCGCTCTGGAAACACCATATATTTT
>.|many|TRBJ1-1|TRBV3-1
CASSQVAWQAKAFF
TGTGCCAGCAGCCAAGTCGCCTGGCAGGCTAAAGCTTTCTTT
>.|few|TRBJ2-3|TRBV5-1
CASSLGFSDTQYF
TGCGCCAGCAGCTTGGGGTTTTCAGATACGCAGTATTTT
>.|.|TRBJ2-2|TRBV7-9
CASSSPRGTANTGELFF
TGTGCCAGCAGCTCCCCCCGTGGGACGGCGAACACCGGGGAGCTGTTTTTT
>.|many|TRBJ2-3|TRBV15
CATSRDGSASDTQYF
TGTGCCACCAGCAGAGATGGTTCAGCTTCGGATACGCAGTATTTT
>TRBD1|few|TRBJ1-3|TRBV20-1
CSAPSRGFSGNTIYF
TGCAGTGCTCCCTCCAGGGGGTTCTCTGGAAACACCATATATTTT
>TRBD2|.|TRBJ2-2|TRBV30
CAWSGGWTRDTGELFF
TGTGCCTGGAGCGGGGGGTGGACAAGAGACACCGGGGAGCTGTTTTTT
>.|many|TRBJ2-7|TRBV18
CASSPPWASREQYF
TGTGCCAGCTCACCACCGTGGGCTAGTCGCGAGCAGTACTTC
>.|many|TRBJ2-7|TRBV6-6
CASEGVKTYEQYF
TGTGCCTCCGAAGGTGTAAAGACCTACGAGCAGTACTTC
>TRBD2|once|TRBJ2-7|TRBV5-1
CASNGTSATYEQYF
TGCGCCAGCAACGGGACTAGCGCCACCTACGAGCAGTACTTC
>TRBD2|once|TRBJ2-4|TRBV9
CASSTGAGPLDIQYF
TGTGCCAGCAGCACGGGAGCGGGACCCCTGGACATTCAGTACTTC
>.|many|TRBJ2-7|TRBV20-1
CSASGATRYEQYF
TGCAGTGCTAGTGGGGCTACGCGCTACGAGCAGTACTTC
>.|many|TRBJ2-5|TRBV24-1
CATSKGQTQYF
TGTGCCACCAGTAAGGGCCAGACCCAGTACTTC